This T cell receptor beta chain came from a study of T-cell reconstitution after alpha-beta-depleted transplantation in children. The CDR3 length is 13 residues. Germline V CDR1 and CDR2: SQVTM, ANQGSEA. Trimming took off 6 bases at V and 2 bases at J, with 12 bases between the two ends. Unique molecular identifiers were incorporated into the prepared TCRbeta library. MiXCR, run by TCRdb on the PCR reads, gives a single entry per CDR3 protein. The sample gives about 340,000 distinct CDR3 sequences, around 10% of which show up once; about 2.3% is in the top ten. This clonotype came up many times. The sequence was obtained from a human donor who donated a stem cell graft to a child with acute lymphoblastic leukemia. Material: PBMCs from the stem cell graft donor, obtained from the stem cell graft. The chain carries TRBV29-1 and TRBJ2-3; D is undetermined. The CDR3 sequence: CSVALIHTDTQYF. The DNA for the CDR3 is TGCAGCGTAGCACTGATACACACAGATACGCAGTATTTT.